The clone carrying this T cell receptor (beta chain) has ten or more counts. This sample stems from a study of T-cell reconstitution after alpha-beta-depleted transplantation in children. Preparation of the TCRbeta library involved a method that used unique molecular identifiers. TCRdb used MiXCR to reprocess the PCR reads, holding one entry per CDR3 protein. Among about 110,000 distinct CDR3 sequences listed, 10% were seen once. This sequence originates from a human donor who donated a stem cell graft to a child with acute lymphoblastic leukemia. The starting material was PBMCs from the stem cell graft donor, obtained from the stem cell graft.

The CDR3 DNA is TGCAGTGCTAGAGGCCATGAACCACAAGAGACCCAGTACTTC. This translates into CSARGHEPQETQYF. The chain has TRBV20-1 and TRBJ2-5; no clear D. Trimming took 1 base from V and 2 from J, leaving 11 bases between them. Germline loops: CDR1 DFQATT, CDR2 SNEGSKA (reference sequence). CDR3 length: 14 amino acids.